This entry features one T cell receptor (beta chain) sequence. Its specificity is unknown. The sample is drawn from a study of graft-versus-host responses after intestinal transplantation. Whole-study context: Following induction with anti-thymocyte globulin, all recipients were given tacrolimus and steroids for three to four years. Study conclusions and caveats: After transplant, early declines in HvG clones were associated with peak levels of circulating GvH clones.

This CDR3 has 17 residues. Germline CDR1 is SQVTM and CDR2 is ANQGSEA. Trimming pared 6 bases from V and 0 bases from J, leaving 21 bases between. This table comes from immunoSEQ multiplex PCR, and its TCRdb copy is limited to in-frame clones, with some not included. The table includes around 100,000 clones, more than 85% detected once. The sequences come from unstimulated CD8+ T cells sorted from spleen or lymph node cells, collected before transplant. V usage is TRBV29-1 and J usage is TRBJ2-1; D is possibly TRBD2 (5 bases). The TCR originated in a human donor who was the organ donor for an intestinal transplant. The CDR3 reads CSVGVLGPPSSYNEQFF. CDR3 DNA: TGCAGCGTGGGAGTCCTCGGACCCCCAAGCTCCTACAATGAGCAGTTCTTC.